A selection of T cell receptor beta chains follows, all from one sample in a study of T-cell reconstitution after alpha-beta-depleted transplantation in children. TCRdb analysed the PCR reads with MiXCR anew, one entry per CDR3 protein. The data contain about 470,000 distinct CDR3 sequences, 43% of them singletons. The sequenced sample was PBMCs, obtained before TCRalphabeta/CD19-depleted stem cell transplant. Every receptor here comes from a girl aged 2-9 years with aplastic anemia, due to receive a stem cell transplant. The CDR3 runs from the conserved cysteine through the conserved F or W. A D gene is named only where the DNA matches it firmly. Part of the rows lack a size; the others show once, few, many or a class for expanded clones.

>TRBJ1-1|-|-|TRBV7-9
CASTQRGEAFF
TGTGCCAGCACCCAGCGGGGAGAAGCTTTCTTT
>TRBJ2-6|-|TRBD1|TRBV5-1
CASSLDRAPSGANVLTF
TGCGCCAGCAGCTTAGACAGGGCACCCTCTGGGGCCAACGTCCTGACTTTC
>TRBJ2-7|-|-|TRBV5-1
CASSLNVGALYEQYF
TGCGCCAGCAGCTTAAATGTTGGAGCCCTATACGAGCAGTACTTC
>TRBJ2-5|few|-|TRBV2
CASSTTLTQYF
TGTGCCAGCAGTACGACCCTGACCCAGTACTTC
>TRBJ2-1|-|TRBD1|TRBV6-2/TRBV6-3
CASSPQGAGEQFF
TGTGCCAGCAGCCCCCAGGGGGCTGGCGAGCAGTTCTTC
>TRBJ2-5|many|TRBD2|TRBV12-3/TRBV12-4
CASSLGLAGRETQYF
TGTGCCAGCAGTTTAGGCCTAGCGGGACGAGAGACCCAGTACTTC
>TRBJ2-3|-|-|TRBV12-3/TRBV12-4
CASTEGDTQYF
TGTGCCAGCACCGAAGGAGATACGCAGTATTTT
>TRBJ2-3|-|TRBD1|TRBV6-2/TRBV6-3
CASSYVLGTGEDTQYF
TGTGCCAGCAGTTACGTTCTCGGGACAGGGGAAGATACGCAGTATTTT
>TRBJ2-5|few|-|TRBV6-4
CASSDTGLGGRRQETQYF
TGTGCCAGCAGTGACACCGGTTTAGGCGGAAGGCGTCAAGAGACCCAGTACTTC
>TRBJ1-3|-|-|TRBV19
CASSIDLLGSGNTIYF
TGTGCCAGTAGTATAGATCTTCTTGGATCAGGAAACACCATATATTTT
>TRBJ2-7|once|TRBD1|TRBV29-1
CSVERSGGYGGEQYF
TGCAGCGTTGAGAGGTCAGGGGGCTATGGGGGCGAGCAGTACTTC
>TRBJ1-5|-|-|TRBV20-1
CSAPRQNQPQHF
TGCAGTGCTCCCAGACAGAATCAGCCCCAGCATTTT
>TRBJ1-1|-|TRBD1|TRBV13
CASSETDRSEAFF
TGTGCCAGCAGCGAGACGGACAGGAGTGAAGCTTTCTTT
>TRBJ1-1|many|-|TRBV27
CASSLSEHSTEAFF
TGTGCCAGCAGTTTATCGGAGCATAGCACTGAAGCTTTCTTT
>TRBJ1-3|-|-|TRBV20-1
CSARSGRGNTIYF
TGCAGTGCTAGATCAGGGCGGGGAAACACCATATATTTT
>TRBJ2-2|-|TRBD1|TRBV7-9
CASSPTGIPGELFF
TGTGCCAGCAGCCCGACAGGGATCCCCGGGGAGCTGTTTTTT
>TRBJ2-1|many|-|TRBV11-1
CASSLVGLAPFSYNEQFF
TGTGCCAGCAGCTTAGTCGGGTTAGCGCCTTTTTCCTACAATGAGCAGTTCTTC
>TRBJ2-2|-|-|TRBV7-7
CAQPRRHDRELFF
TGTGCCCAGCCGCGGCGGCATGACCGGGAGCTGTTTTTT
>TRBJ2-5|few|-|TRBV6-1
CASTETGRETQYF
TGTGCCAGCACCGAAACAGGGAGGGAGACCCAGTACTTC
>TRBJ2-1|few|-|TRBV20-1
CSESLRRNEQFF
TGCAGTGAATCGTTAAGGCGTAATGAGCAGTTCTTC
>TRBJ2-7|-|TRBD1|TRBV10-3
CAISRGQRMDEQYF
TGTGCCATCAGCCGGGGACAGCGGATGGATGAGCAGTACTTC
>TRBJ2-5|-|TRBD2|TRBV6-1
CASSPTSVETQYF
TGTGCCAGCAGTCCGACTAGCGTCGAGACCCAGTACTTC
>TRBJ1-3|-|TRBD1|TRBV6-5
CASRYRGGSGNTIYF
TGTGCCAGCAGATACAGGGGAGGAAGTGGAAACACCATATATTTT
>TRBJ2-1|few|TRBD2|TRBV12-3/TRBV12-4
CASSLLLAGGGEQFF
TGTGCCAGCAGTTTACTACTAGCGGGAGGTGGGGAGCAGTTCTTC
>TRBJ2-1|-|TRBD2|TRBV4-2
CASSGTSGRNNEQFF
TGTGCCAGCAGTGGGACTAGCGGGAGGAACAATGAGCAGTTCTTC
>TRBJ2-7|-|-|TRBV15
CATSRTESSSYEQYF
TGTGCCACCAGCAGGACAGAGTCGAGCTCCTACGAGCAGTACTTC
>TRBJ1-2|few|-|TRBV20-1
CSARFTLNYGYTF
TGCAGTGCTAGGTTCACCTTGAACTATGGCTACACCTTC
>TRBJ2-7|many|TRBD1|TRBV18
CASSSGQGSEQYF
TGTGCCAGCTCATCGGGACAGGGAAGCGAGCAGTACTTC
>TRBJ2-3|-|TRBD2|TRBV20-1
CSASGLVTDTQYF
TGCAGTGCTTCGGGACTAGTCACAGATACGCAGTATTTT
>TRBJ2-3|-|TRBD2|TRBV5-1
CASSASGGYSTDTQYF
TGCGCCAGCAGCGCGAGCGGGGGTTATAGCACAGATACGCAGTATTTT
>TRBJ2-1|once|TRBD2|TRBV3-1
CASSHEGLVTGNEQFF
TGTGCCAGCAGCCACGAGGGACTAGTAACTGGCAATGAGCAGTTCTTC